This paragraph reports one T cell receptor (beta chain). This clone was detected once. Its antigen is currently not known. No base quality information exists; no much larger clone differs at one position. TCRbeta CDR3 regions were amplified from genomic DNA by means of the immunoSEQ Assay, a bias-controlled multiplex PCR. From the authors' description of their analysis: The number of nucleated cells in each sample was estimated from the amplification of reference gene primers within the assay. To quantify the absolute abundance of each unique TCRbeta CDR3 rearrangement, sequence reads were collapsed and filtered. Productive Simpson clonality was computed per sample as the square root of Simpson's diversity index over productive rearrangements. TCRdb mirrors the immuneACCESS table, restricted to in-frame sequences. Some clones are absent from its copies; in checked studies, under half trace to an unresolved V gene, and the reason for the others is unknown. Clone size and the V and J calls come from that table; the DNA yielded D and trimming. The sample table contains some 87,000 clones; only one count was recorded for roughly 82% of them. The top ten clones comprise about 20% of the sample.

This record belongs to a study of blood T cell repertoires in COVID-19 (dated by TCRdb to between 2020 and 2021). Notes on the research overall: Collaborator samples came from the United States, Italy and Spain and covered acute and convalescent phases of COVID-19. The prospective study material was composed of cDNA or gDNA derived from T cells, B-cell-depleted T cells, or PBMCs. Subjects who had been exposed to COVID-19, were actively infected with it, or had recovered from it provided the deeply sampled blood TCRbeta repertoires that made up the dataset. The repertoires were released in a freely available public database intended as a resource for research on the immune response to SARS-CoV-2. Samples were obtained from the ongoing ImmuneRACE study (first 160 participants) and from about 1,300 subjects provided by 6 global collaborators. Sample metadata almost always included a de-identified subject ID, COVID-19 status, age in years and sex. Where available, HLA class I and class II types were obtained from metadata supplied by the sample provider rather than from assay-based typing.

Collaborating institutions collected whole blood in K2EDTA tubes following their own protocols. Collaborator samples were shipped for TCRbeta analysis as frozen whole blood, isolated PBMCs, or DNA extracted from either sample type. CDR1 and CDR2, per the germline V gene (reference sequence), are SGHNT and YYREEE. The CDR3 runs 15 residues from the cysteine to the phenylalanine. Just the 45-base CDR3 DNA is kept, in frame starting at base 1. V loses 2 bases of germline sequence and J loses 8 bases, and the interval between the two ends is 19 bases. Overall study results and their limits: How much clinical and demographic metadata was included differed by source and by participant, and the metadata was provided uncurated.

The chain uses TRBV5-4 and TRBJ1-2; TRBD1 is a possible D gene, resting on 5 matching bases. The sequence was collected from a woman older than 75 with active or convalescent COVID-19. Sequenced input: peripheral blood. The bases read TGTGCCAGCAGCTTTCTCTTCAGGCGGAGGGGCGGCTACACCTTC. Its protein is CASSFLFRRRGGYTF. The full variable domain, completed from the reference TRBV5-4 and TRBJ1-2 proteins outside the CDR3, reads ETGVTQSPTHLIKTRGQQVTLRCSSQSGHNTVSWYQQALGQGPQFIFQYYREEENGRGNFPPRFSGLQFPNYSSELNVNALELDDSALYLCASSFLFRRRGGYTFGSGTRLTVV.